This T cell receptor beta chain was captured by sequencing in a study of multiple sclerosis patients with progressive multifocal leukoencephalopathy. The time point was: before natalizumab initiation. T0 blood was collected before the first natalizumab infusion. Every PCR reaction included synthetic inline CDR3 controls for all V-J pairings. Using immunoSEQ multiplex PCR, the repertoire was profiled, and TCRdb retains in-frame clones only, with some absent. This sample carries approximately 31,000 clones, about nine tenths of them seen once, and the ten largest clones take around 1.4%. The germline V gene encodes CDR1 SNHLY and CDR2 FYNNEI. Trimming removed 2 bases from V and 2 bases from J; junction bases left unmatched: 3. The CDR3 is made up of 15 amino acids.

Sequencing was carried out using PBMCs. The source of this sequence is a human donor with multiple sclerosis. The rearrangement joins TRBV2 to TRBJ2-7, with 10 bases identical to TRBD1. The CDR3 bases are TGTGCCAGCAGTGAATGGGGGACAGGGGCCTACGAGCAGTACTTC. As protein: CASSEWGTGAYEQYF.